This TCR beta chain was captured in a study of blood T cell repertoires in COVID-19. Overall study: Samples came from the United States, Italy and Spain, spanning acute and convalescent COVID-19.

Using immunoSEQ multiplex PCR, the repertoire was profiled, and TCRdb retains in-frame clones only, with some absent. The data contain nearly 300,000 clones, 65% to 85% of them seen just once; the ten biggest clones take up more than 1.1%. The CDR3 runs to 16 residues. Trimming at V came to 1 base and at J to 4 bases, leaving 6 bases not matched to a gene. Germline-derived CDR1 and CDR2 are SGHDN and FVKESK. The J gene is TRBJ2-1, the V gene TRBV14; 8 nucleotides agree with TRBD2. This clonotype originated in a human donor with COVID-19, enrolled during active disease. The donor label of this sample is uncertain. The sample consisted of peripheral blood. The CDR3, as DNA: TGTGCCAGCAGCCAAGTACCGGGGGGGCTATACAATGAGCAGTTCTTC. Its translation is CASSQVPGGLYNEQFF. The full variable domain, rest sourced from reference TRBV14 and TRBJ2-1, is EAGVTQFPSHSVIEKGQTVTLRCDPISGHDNLYWYRRVMGKEIKFLLHFVKESKQDESGMPNNRFLAERTGGTYSTLKVQPAELEDSGVYFCASSQVPGGLYNEQFFGPGTRLTVL.